A single sample is the source of the 13 T cell receptor beta chains below, sequenced in a study of blood T cell repertoires in COVID-19 (dated by TCRdb to the early 2020s). The library relied on the immunoSEQ multiplex PCR assay. Held by TCRdb, this immuneACCESS table contains in-frame sequences only and omits some clones. Under half of the omission traces to an unresolved V gene where checked; the cause of the rest is unknown. The sample yields some 140,000 clones; around 76% were counted once. The ten largest clones take up 10% to 14% of the sample. Sequences were obtained from peripheral blood. The receptors shown here come from a human donor in a cohort sampled during active COVID-19.

V usage is TRBV21-1 and J usage is TRBJ2-5; TRBD1 was called by the table and not checked on the DNA. TRBV21-1 represents a pseudogene. The CDR3 runs to 16 residues. The CDR3 bases are TGTGCCAGCAGCAAAGCAAAATACAGGGGGCAAGAGACCCAGTACTTC. Encoded protein: CASSKAKYRGQETQYF.

The chain combines TRBV30 with TRBJ1-6; D gene ambiguous. Germline V lookup: CDR1 GTSNPN, CDR2 SVGIG (reference sequence). The CDR3 length is 14 residues. Between the trimmed V and J ends, which lost 4 bases and 0 bases, there was a span of 7 bases. The CDR3 spells CAWIPSSYNSPLHF. In DNA form, the CDR3 reads TGTGCCTGGATCCCGAGCTCCTATAATTCACCCCTCCACTTT. The full variable domain, with the rest looked up from reference TRBV30 and TRBJ1-6, is SQTIHQWPATLVQPVGSPLSLECTVEGTSNPNLYWYRQAAGRGLQLLFYSVGIGQISSEVPQNLSASRPQDRQFILSSKKLLLSDSGFYLCAWIPSSYNSPLHFGNGTRLTVT.

V and J are TRBV14 and TRBJ1-6; a possible D gene is TRBD1 (5 bases). This CDR3 comprises 15 residues. The V and J ends lost 1 base and 9 bases respectively, with 13 bases between them. CDR1 SGHDN and CDR2 FVKESK come from the germline V gene. CDR3 coding DNA: TGTGCCAGCAGCCAAGGACCCCCTAGGGGTTCACCCCTCCACTTT. Its protein product is CASSQGPPRGSPLHF.

As DNA, the CDR3 is TGTGCCAGCAACTTAAACCAGGGGTATGGCTACACCTTC. Translating gives CASNLNQGYGYTF. The chain couples TRBV5-8 to TRBJ1-2, with TRBD1 as a possible D gene (6 bases). The CDR3 is 13 amino acids. V was shortened by 6 bases and J by 5 bases, with 14 bases between the two germline ends. Germline CDR1 is SGHTS and CDR2 is YDEGEE.

V is TRBV28 and J is TRBJ2-7; TRBD1 aligns across 8 bases. Germline V gene sequence: CDR1 MDHEN, CDR2 SYDVKM. The V gene end was trimmed by 5 bases and the J gene end by 5 bases; junction bases not matched to a gene: 11. This CDR3 region has 15 residues. CDR3 sequence: CASSPPGQDFNEQYF. The CDR3 nucleotides read TGTGCCAGCAGTCCCCCGGGACAGGACTTCAACGAGCAGTACTTC. Supplemented by reference TRBV28 and TRBJ2-7, the full variable domain reads DVKVTQSSRYLVKRTGEKVFLECVQDMDHENMFWYRQDPGLGLRLIYFSYDVKMKEKGDIPEGYSVSREKKERFSLILESASTNQTSMYLCASSPPGQDFNEQYFGPGTRLTVT.

The chain recombines TRBV4-1 with TRBJ2-2; 7 bases map to TRBD1. This CDR3 contains 15 residues. CDR1 MGHRA and CDR2 YSYEKL come from the germline V gene. The ends lost 1 base at V and 4 bases at J; junction bases unmatched: 3. Written as DNA, the CDR3 is TGCGCCAGCAGCCAAGGACAGGGTGGCACCGGGGAGCTGTTTTTT. This encodes CASSQGQGGTGELFF.

This clone was observed a handful of times. V is TRBV5-5 and J is TRBJ1-2, with a possible D match to TRBD1 (5 bases). The CDR3 extends over 14 amino acids. V lost 1 base and J lost 4, with 11 bases in between. The germline V gene encodes CDR1 SGHKS and CDR2 YYEKEE (reference sequence). CDR3 sequence reads: CASSLKGPRYGYTF. In DNA form, the CDR3 reads TGTGCCAGCAGCTTGAAGGGGCCTCGCTATGGCTACACCTTC.

The chain joins TRBV4-2 to TRBJ1-2, with 10 bases matching TRBD1. Germline V gene lookup returns CDR1 LGHNA and CDR2 YNFKEQ. This CDR3 has 16 residues. Unmatched junction bases numbered 7, after V lost 0 bases and J lost 6 bases. CDR3 amino acids: CASSQEGTGDLHGYTF. CDR3 DNA: TGTGCCAGCAGCCAAGAAGGGACAGGGGATCTCCATGGCTACACCTTC.

This chain links TRBV11-2 with TRBJ1-5; D is uncertain. The V gene's germline CDR1 is SGHAT and CDR2 FQNNGV. CDR3 length: 14 amino acids. Trimming shortened V by 1 base and J by 9 bases, and 13 bases separated the two germline ends. The CDR3 loop is CASSLAAGRGPQHF. The CDR3 DNA reads TGTGCCAGCAGCTTAGCGGCAGGCCGGGGGCCCCAGCATTTT.

This chain joins TRBV29-1 and TRBJ2-7, with D possibly matching TRBD2 (6 bases). The CDR3 extends over 11 amino acids. Trimming pared 4 bases from V and 4 bases from J, leaving 8 bases between. CDR1 SQVTM and CDR2 ANQGSEA come from the germline V gene. In DNA form, the CDR3 reads TGCAGCGTTGGGGCGGGGTACGAGCAGTACTTC. Protein product: CSVGAGYEQYF.

The V and J genes are TRBV6-1 and TRBJ1-6; 10 nucleotides match TRBD1. The CDR3 length is 18 residues. Germline loops: CDR1 MNHNS, CDR2 SASEGT. V dropped 2 bases and J dropped 12; count of bases not matched to a gene: 16. The CDR3 bases are TGTGCCAGCAGTGAAAGTGGCCCTGGGGGGACAGGGGCTCGACCCCTCCACTTT. It is translated as CASSESGPGGTGARPLHF.

The V gene is TRBV29-1, the J gene TRBJ2-1; tentatively, D is TRBD2 (5 bases). The germline V gene has CDR1 SQVTM and CDR2 ANQGSEA. The CDR3 consists of 16 residues. Trimming stripped 6 bases from V and 0 bases from J, with 18 bases between. The CDR3 region is CSVLRDQASSYNEQFF. The DNA for the CDR3 is TGCAGCGTACTACGGGATCAGGCAAGCTCCTACAATGAGCAGTTCTTC.

As to this clone: One end of the junction varies from germline; a read error may be responsible. The V and J genes are TRBV20-1 and TRBJ1-4; no firm D call. Germline V CDR1 and CDR2: DFQATT, SNEGSKA (reference sequence). This CDR3 is built from 10 residues. The CDR3 loop reads CSAPSTRVFF. The CDR3 DNA reads as TGCAGTGCTCCCTCGACCCGGGTCTTCTTT.